What follows describes a single T cell receptor (beta chain). Its specificity is unknown. A much bigger clone sits one base away, suggesting this may be a read error. This record comes from a study of T cells in Graves' hyperthyroidism and ophthalmopathy. Study results and caveats: Blood samples included most of the expanded thyroid clonotypes exceeding 0.001. Ophthalmopathy was separated from stable hyperthyroidism by a 13 V-J model.

Using RNA transcripts as the source, TCR beta CDR3 regions were amplified. Using the HTBI primer set, a first-round RT-PCR was run on the TCR CDR3. One entry per CDR3 protein results from TCRdb running MiXCR on the multiplex PCR reads. The repertoire holds 610,000 or so distinct CDR3 sequences, with around 45% as singletons. This CDR3 contains 15 residues. Germline assignment: CDR1 SGHTA and CDR2 FQGTGA. Diagnoses used clinical symptoms, serum thyroxine and TRAb, thyroid ultrasound and orbital computed tomography. The V call is TRBV7-3, the J call TRBJ1-6; D is unresolved. Sequenced: peripheral blood or thyroid tissue (not recorded which). This clonotype was sampled from a woman between 18 and 29 years old with Graves' hyperthyroidism. CDR3 region: CASPPGSSYNPPLHF. The CDR3 DNA follows: TGTGCCAGTCCGCCGGGGAGCTCCTATAATCCACCCCTCCACTTT.